These 17 T cell receptor beta chains were all obtained from the same sample, sequenced in a study of T cells in Graves' hyperthyroidism and ophthalmopathy. RNA transcripts served as the template for amplifying TCR beta CDR3 regions. Initially, a first-round RT-PCR of the TCR CDR3 employed the HTBI primer set. One entry per CDR3 protein, called by TCRdb with MiXCR from the multiplex PCR reads. This table has over 450,000 distinct CDR3 sequences, roughly 18% appearing once. Material: blood. The receptors derive from a woman aged 18-29 years with Graves' ophthalmopathy.

As for this clonotype: A much larger clone sits a single nucleotide away, making a read error possible. This chain links TRBV3-1 with TRBJ2-3; D not certain. The CDR3 extends over 14 amino acids. The ends were cut back, 5 bases at V and 1 base at J, with 10 bases in the middle. The germline V gene encodes CDR1 LGHDT and CDR2 YNNKEL (reference sequence). CDR3 nucleotide sequence: TGTGCCAGCAGCTCCCGGACCGGCACAGATACGCAGTATTTT. Encoded protein: CASSSRTGTDTQYF.

This clonotype came up a few times. V usage is TRBV12-3 or TRBV12-4 and J usage is TRBJ2-1; a possible D gene is TRBD2 (5 bases). CDR3 length equals 15 residues. V lost 0 bases to trimming and J lost 0 bases, with 6 bases between them. Here the CDR3 DNA reads TGTGCCAGCAGTTTAGCAGCGGCCTCCTACAATGAGCAGTTCTTC. Encoded protein: CASSLAAASYNEQFF.

This clonotype came up many times. The chain uses TRBV6-2 or TRBV6-3 and TRBJ2-5; 12 nucleotides match TRBD2. With V trimmed by 0 bases and J by 2 bases, 1 base remained unmatched. Germline lookup yields CDR1 MNHEY and CDR2 SVGEGT. This CDR3 has 16 amino acids. The CDR3 nucleotides read TGTGCCAGCAGTTACTCGACTAGCGGGGGACAAGAGACCCAGTACTTC. This sequence encodes CASSYSTSGGQETQYF.

The table lists this clonotype with many counts. The chain carries TRBV11-1 and TRBJ2-7, with a tentative D call TRBD2 (6 bases). Per germline, CDR1 SGHAT and CDR2 FQDESV (reference sequence). Trimming cost V 4 bases and J 0 bases, with 10 bases left between them. The CDR3 totals 14 residues. The CDR3 bases are TGTGCCAGCAGCTCCGTCGGGGGCTCCTACGAGCAGTACTTC. Its translation: CASSSVGGSYEQYF.

This clonotype came up many times. The chain recombines TRBV11-3 with TRBJ2-3; D is unresolved. V lost 1 base and J lost 1, with 6 bases in between. CDR3 length: 14 residues. Germline assignment: CDR1 SGHNT and CDR2 YENEEA. CDR3: CASSLGARTDTQYF. The CDR3, as DNA: TGTGCCAGCAGCTTAGGCGCCCGCACAGATACGCAGTATTTT.

The chain has TRBV3-1 and TRBJ2-5, with 8 bases matching TRBD1. V shed 4 bases and J 1 base; nucleotides not matched to a gene: 2. CDR1 and CDR2 (germline): LGHDT, YNNKEL (reference sequence). The CDR3 length is 14 residues. Here the CDR3 reads CASSRQGTQETQYF. In DNA, the CDR3 is TGTGCCAGCAGCCGACAGGGGACCCAAGAGACCCAGTACTTC.

This chain joins TRBV30 and TRBJ2-7; 8 positions agree with TRBD1. The germline V gene encodes CDR1 GTSNPN and CDR2 SVGIG (reference sequence). V gave up 3 bases and J gave up 1 base; unmatched junction bases: 8. There are 15 residues in the CDR3. CDR3 coding DNA: TGTGCCTGGAGAGAAAACAGGGGGACATCCTACGAGCAGTACTTC. This translates into CAWRENRGTSYEQYF.

This clonotype was recorded at least ten times. The chain carries TRBV27 and TRBJ1-2, with D possibly being TRBD1 (5 bases). The CDR3 runs 14 residues. The germline CDR1 and CDR2 sequences are MNHEY and SMNVEV (reference sequence). V was clipped by 6 bases and J by 4 bases, with 15 bases between them. The CDR3 DNA sequence: TGTGCCAGCAGCCCGGGGGGGAATCGCTATGGCTACACCTTC. As protein: CASSPGGNRYGYTF.

In this sample, this clonotype turned up many times. The chain carries TRBV6-2 or TRBV6-3 and TRBJ2-5, with 8 bases matching TRBD2. This CDR3 contains 15 residues. Looked up from germline, CDR1 is MNHEY and CDR2 is SVGEGT. V trimming: 2 bases; J trimming: 5 bases; junction bases outside the gene matches: 7. CDR3 protein: CASSYRAGGGETQYF. Here the CDR3 DNA reads TGTGCCAGCAGTTACCGGGCGGGAGGAGGGGAGACCCAGTACTTC.

The chain uses TRBV5-5 and TRBJ1-1; 10 bases fit TRBD1. Germline trimming cut 3 bases from V and 6 bases from J; bases unmatched to any gene: 5. Germline V lookup: CDR1 SGHKS, CDR2 YYEKEE (reference sequence). The length of the CDR3 is 14 residues. CDR3: CASSWRDRGSEAFF. The CDR3 DNA is TGTGCCAGCAGCTGGAGGGACAGGGGATCTGAAGCTTTCTTT.

This clonotype was counted between two and nine times. The chain joins TRBV6-6 to TRBJ2-3; D ambiguous. Trimming took 3 bases from V and 0 from J, leaving 13 bases between them. Germline V CDR1 and CDR2: MNHNY, SVGAGI (reference sequence). This CDR3 comprises 16 residues. DNA for the CDR3: TGTGCCAGCAGTTATACGGTTTATCCTAGCACAGATACGCAGTATTTT. Its translation is CASSYTVYPSTDTQYF.

The sample holds one count of this clonotype. A read error may account for a junction end that differs from germline. This chain connects TRBV27 to TRBJ2-5; tentative D call: TRBD2 (5 bases). Germline V lookup: CDR1 MNHEY, CDR2 SMNVEV (reference sequence). The CDR3 covers 15 residues. CDR3 in amino acids: CASSLGLGGGETQHF. CDR3 nucleotides: TGTGCCAGCAGTTTAGGTCTAGGAGGAGGAGAGACCCAGCACTTC.

This clonotype was seen ten or more times. The chain employs TRBV5-1 and TRBJ1-1; D not certain. Germline CDR1 and CDR2: SGHRS and YFSETQ. V lost 6 bases to trimming and J lost 1 base, with 16 bases between them. The CDR3 runs 15 residues. The CDR3 DNA sequence: TGCGCCAGCACCCTTGAACAAGCGGGGAACACTGAAGCTTTCTTT. Its translation: CASTLEQAGNTEAFF.

The rearrangement uses TRBV15 and TRBJ2-7; tentatively, D is TRBD1 (6 bases). V was cut by 5 bases and J by 2 bases, with 22 bases left in between. The CDR3 extends over 17 amino acids. Germline CDR1 LNHNV, CDR2 YYDKDF (reference sequence). CDR3 sequence: CATSPNLISGQPYEQYF. The CDR3 coding sequence is TGTGCCACCAGCCCCAATCTCATCTCCGGACAGCCCTACGAGCAGTACTTC. Complete variable domain (other parts from reference TRBV15 and TRBJ2-7): DAMVIQNPRYQVTQFGKPVTLSCSQTLNHNVMYWYQQKSSQAPKLLFHYYDKDFNNEADTPDNFQSRRPNTSFCFLDIRSPGLGDTAMYLCATSPNLISGQPYEQYFGPGTRLTVT.

The V gene is TRBV10-3, the J gene TRBJ1-3, with D unclear. Germline V lookup: CDR1 ENHRY, CDR2 SYGVKD. The CDR3 consists of 12 residues. The ends were cut back, 7 bases at V and 4 bases at J, with 8 bases in the middle. This CDR3 is CAINGDGNTIYF. In DNA, the CDR3 is TGTGCCATCAATGGAGACGGAAACACCATATATTTT.

This clonotype was observed many times. This sequence joins TRBV30 and TRBJ2-1; a possible D gene is TRBD1 (8 bases). Between the trimmed V and J ends, which lost 8 bases and 9 bases, there was a span of 23 bases. The germline CDR1 and CDR2 sequences are GTSNPN and SVGIG (reference sequence). CDR3 size: 14 residues. CDR3 nucleotide sequence: TGTGCCAAAAATACAGGGGGGGGCCTTGGTGAGCAGTTCTTC. Its translation: CAKNTGGGLGEQFF.

A few counts support this clonotype. The rearrangement uses TRBV5-6 and TRBJ2-5; 12 bases agree with TRBD2. After removal of 0 bases from V and 3 bases from J, the junction contained 9 bases not matched to a gene. CDR1 is SGHDT, CDR2 YYEEEE, per germline. This CDR3 has 18 amino acids. The CDR3 nucleotides are TGTGCCAGCAGCTTGGTAGCGCGACTAGCGGGAGATGAAGAGACCCAGTACTTC. As protein: CASSLVARLAGDEETQYF.